The T cell receptor (beta chain) described here comes from a study of T cell responses to AZD1222 COVID-19 vaccine. Profiling relied on immunoSEQ multiplex PCR, and the TCRdb table lists in-frame clones only, not all of them. Of 150,000 or so clones detected, around 90% appear once; the ten largest clones hold about 3%. V was trimmed by 3 bases and J by 2 bases, leaving 10 bases between them. The CDR3 covers 14 residues. Germline CDR1 reads KGHSH; CDR2 reads LQKENI. Here the sequenced sample was peripheral blood, taken on day 0 of AZD1222 vaccination. The gene calls are TRBV18 and TRBJ1-1; possible D gene TRBD1, 5 bases. The sequence was obtained from an adult in good health. CDR3 region: CASSPDRTNTEAFF. CDR3 bases: TGTGCCAGCTCACCTGACAGAACCAACACTGAAGCTTTCTTT.